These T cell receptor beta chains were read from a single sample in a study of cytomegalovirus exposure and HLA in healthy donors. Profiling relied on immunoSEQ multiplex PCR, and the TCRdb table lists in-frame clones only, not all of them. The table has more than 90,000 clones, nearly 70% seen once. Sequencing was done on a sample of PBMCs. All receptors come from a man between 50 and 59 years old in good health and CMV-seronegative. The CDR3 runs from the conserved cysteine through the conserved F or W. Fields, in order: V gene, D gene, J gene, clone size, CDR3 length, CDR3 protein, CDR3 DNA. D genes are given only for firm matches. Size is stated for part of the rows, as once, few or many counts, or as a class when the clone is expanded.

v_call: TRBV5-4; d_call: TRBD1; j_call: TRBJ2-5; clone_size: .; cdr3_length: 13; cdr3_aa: CASSLQGQETQYF; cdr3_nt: TGTGCCAGCAGCCTACAGGGGCAGGAGACCCAGTACTTC
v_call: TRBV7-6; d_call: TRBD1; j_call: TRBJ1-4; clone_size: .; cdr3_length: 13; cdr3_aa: CASRGQGHEKLFF; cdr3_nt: TGTGCCAGCAGGGGACAGGGACATGAAAAACTGTTTTTT
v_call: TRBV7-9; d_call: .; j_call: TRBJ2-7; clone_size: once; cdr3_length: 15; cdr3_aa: CASSPVGEGYYEQYF; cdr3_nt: TGTGCCAGCAGCCCGGTCGGGGAAGGGTACTACGAGCAGTACTTC
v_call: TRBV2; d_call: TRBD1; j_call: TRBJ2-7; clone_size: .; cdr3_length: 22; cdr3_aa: CASRYPRGTGGPLPIRASEQYF; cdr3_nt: TGTGCCAGCAGATACCCCCGCGGGACAGGGGGGCCGCTACCGATCCGAGCCTCGGAGCAGTACTTC
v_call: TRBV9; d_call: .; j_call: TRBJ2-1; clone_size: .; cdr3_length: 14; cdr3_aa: CASSVRGSYNEQFF; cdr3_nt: TGTGCCAGCAGCGTCCGGGGGTCCTACAATGAGCAGTTCTTC
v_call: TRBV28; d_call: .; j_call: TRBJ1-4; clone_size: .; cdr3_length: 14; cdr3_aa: CASRNSATNEKLFF; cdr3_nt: TGTGCCAGCAGAAACAGTGCAACTAATGAAAAACTGTTTTTT
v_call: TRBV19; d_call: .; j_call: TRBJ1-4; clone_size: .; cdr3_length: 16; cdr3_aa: CASSILELSFNEKLFF; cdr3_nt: TGTGCCAGTAGTATTTTGGAACTTAGCTTTAATGAAAAACTGTTTTTT
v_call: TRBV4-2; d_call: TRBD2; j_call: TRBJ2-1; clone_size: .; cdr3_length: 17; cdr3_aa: CASSQDPRGSSYNEQFF; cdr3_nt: TGTGCCAGCAGCCAAGATCCTCGCGGGAGCTCCTACAATGAGCAGTTCTTC
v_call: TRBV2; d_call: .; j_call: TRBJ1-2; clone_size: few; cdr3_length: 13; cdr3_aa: CASSASPGGRHTF; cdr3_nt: TGTGCCAGCAGTGCCTCTCCGGGTGGCAGACACACCTTC
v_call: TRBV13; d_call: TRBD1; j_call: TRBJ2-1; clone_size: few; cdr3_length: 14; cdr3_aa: CASSFRDSYNEQFF; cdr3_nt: TGTGCCAGCAGCTTCCGGGACAGCTACAATGAGCAGTTCTTC
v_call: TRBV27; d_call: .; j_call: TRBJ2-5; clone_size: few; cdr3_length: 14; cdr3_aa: CASSLYTRGETQYF; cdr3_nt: TGTGCCAGCAGTTTATATACGAGAGGGGAGACCCAGTACTTC
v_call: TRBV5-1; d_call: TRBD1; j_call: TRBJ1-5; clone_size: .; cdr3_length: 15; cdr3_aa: CASSSTGDSNQPQHF; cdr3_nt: TGCGCCAGCAGCTCGACAGGGGATAGCAATCAGCCCCAGCATTTT
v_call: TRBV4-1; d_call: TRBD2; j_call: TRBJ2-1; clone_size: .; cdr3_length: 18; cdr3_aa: CASSQDGFRASGYNEQFF; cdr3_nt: TGCGCCAGCAGCCAAGATGGGTTTAGGGCTAGCGGTTACAATGAGCAGTTCTTC
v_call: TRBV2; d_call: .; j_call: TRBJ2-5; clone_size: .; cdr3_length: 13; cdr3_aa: CASNPQIQETQYF; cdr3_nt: TGTGCCAGCAACCCACAGATCCAAGAGACCCAGTACTTC
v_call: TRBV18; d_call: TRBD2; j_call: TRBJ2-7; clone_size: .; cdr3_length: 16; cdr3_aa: CASSPSGAGDPYEQYF; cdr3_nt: TGTGCCAGCTCACCAAGTGGAGCGGGGGACCCCTACGAGCAGTACTTC
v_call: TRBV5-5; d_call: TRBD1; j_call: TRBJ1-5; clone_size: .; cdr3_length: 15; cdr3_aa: CASSLGQGSYQPQHF; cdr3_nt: TGTGCCAGCAGCTTGGGACAGGGATCCTATCAGCCCCAGCATTTT
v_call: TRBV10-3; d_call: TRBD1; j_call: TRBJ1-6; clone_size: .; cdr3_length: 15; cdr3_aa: CATTNRGRDNSPLHF; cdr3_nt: TGTGCCACTACGAACAGGGGCAGGGATAATTCACCCCTCCACTTT
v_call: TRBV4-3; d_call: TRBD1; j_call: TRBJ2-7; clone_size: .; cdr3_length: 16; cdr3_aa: CASSRESGQGTYEQYF; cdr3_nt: TGCGCCAGCAGCCGCGAATCGGGACAGGGCACCTACGAGCAGTACTTC
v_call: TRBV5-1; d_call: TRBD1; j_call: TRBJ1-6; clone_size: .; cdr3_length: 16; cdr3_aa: CASSLGDRGAHSPLHF; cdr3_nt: TGCGCCAGCAGCTTGGGGGACAGGGGAGCTCATTCACCCCTCCACTTT
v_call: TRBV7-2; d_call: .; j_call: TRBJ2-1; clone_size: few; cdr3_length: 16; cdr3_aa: CASSLVRGSSYNEQFF; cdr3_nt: TGTGCCAGCAGCTTAGTGAGGGGGAGCTCCTACAATGAGCAGTTCTTC
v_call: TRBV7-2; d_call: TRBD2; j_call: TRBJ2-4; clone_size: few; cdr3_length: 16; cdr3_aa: CASSQLAVEAKNIQYF; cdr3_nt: TGTGCCAGCAGCCAACTAGCGGTTGAAGCCAAAAACATTCAGTACTTC
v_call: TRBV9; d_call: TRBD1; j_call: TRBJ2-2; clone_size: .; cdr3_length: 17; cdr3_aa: CASSVVAGGGDTGELFF; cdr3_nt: TGTGCCAGCAGCGTAGTGGCAGGGGGCGGAGACACCGGGGAGCTGTTTTTT
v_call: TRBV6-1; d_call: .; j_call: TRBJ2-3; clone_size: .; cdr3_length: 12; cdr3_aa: CASSVGGDTQYF; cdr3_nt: TGTGCCAGCAGTGTAGGCGGAGATACGCAGTATTTT
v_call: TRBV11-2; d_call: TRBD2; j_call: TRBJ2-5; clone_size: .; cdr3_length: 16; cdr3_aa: CASSLALAGGRETQYF; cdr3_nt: TGTGCCAGCAGCTTAGCACTAGCGGGGGGGCGAGAGACCCAGTACTTC
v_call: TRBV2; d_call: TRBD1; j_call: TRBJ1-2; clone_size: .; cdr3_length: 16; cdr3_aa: CASSEGKGAIPYGYTF; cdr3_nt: TGTGCCAGCAGTGAAGGGAAGGGGGCCATCCCATATGGCTACACCTTC
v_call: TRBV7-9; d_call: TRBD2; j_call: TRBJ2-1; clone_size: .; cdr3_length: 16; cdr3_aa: CASSLPRLAGYGEQFF; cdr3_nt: TGTGCCAGCAGCTTACCGAGACTAGCGGGATATGGTGAGCAGTTCTTC
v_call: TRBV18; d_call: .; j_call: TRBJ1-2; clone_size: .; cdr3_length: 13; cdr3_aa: CASSPSGYDGYTF; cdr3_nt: TGTGCCAGCTCACCATCAGGGTATGATGGCTACACCTTC
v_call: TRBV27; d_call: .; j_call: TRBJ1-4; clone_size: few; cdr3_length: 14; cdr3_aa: CASSLGAASVKLFF; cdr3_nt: TGTGCCAGCAGTTTAGGGGCGGCTTCGGTAAAACTGTTTTTT
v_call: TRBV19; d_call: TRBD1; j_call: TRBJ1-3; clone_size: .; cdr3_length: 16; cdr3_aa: CASSLRGQGSGNTIYF; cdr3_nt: TGTGCCAGTAGTCTAAGGGGACAGGGCTCTGGAAACACCATATATTTT
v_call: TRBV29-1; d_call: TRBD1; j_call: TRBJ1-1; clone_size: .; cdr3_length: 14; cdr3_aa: CSVEEGTANTEAFF; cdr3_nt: TGCAGCGTTGAAGAAGGGACAGCCAACACTGAAGCTTTCTTT
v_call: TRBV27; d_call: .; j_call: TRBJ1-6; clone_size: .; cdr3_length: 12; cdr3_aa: CASSFTGSPLHF; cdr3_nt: TGTGCCAGCAGTTTTACAGGGTCCCCCCTCCACTTT
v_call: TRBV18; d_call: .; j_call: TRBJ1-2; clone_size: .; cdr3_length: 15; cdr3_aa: CASSQSTGSGYGYTF; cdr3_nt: TGTGCCAGCTCACAGTCGACAGGTTCTGGCTATGGCTACACCTTC
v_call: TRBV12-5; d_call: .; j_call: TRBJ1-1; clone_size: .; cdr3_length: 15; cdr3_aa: CASTRDVGINTEAFF; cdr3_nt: TGTGCTAGTACTAGGGATGTGGGGATCAACACTGAAGCTTTCTTT
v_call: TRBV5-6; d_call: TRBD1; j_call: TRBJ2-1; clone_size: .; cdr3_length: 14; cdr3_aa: CASSIATGINEQFF; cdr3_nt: TGTGCCAGCAGCATAGCGACAGGGATCAATGAGCAGTTCTTC
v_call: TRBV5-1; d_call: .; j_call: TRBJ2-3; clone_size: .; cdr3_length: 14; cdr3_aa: CASSSGTLRDTQYF; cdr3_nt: TGCGCCAGCAGCTCCGGGACTCTAAGGGATACGCAGTATTTT
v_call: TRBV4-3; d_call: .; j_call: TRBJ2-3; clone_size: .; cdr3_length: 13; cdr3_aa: CASSQEVRDTQYF; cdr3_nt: TGCGCCAGCAGCCAGGAAGTGAGGGATACGCAGTATTTT
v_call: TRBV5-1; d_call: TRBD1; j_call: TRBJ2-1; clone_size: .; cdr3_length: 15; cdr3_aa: CASSSIPGQGYEQFF; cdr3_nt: TGCGCCAGCAGCTCGATACCGGGACAGGGTTATGAGCAGTTCTTC
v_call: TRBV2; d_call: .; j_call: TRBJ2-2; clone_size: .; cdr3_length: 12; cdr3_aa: CAGGTVRGELFF; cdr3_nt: TGTGCCGGCGGGACAGTACGCGGGGAGCTGTTTTTT
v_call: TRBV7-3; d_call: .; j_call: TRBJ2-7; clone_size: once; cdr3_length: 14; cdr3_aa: CASSSTPLEGEQYF; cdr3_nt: TGTGCCAGCAGCTCCACACCCCTTGAGGGCGAGCAGTACTTC
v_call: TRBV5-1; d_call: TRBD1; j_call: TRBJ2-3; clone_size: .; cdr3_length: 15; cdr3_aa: CASSRTGENEGTQYF; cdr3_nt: TGCGCCAGCAGTCGGACAGGGGAAAATGAGGGTACGCAGTATTTT
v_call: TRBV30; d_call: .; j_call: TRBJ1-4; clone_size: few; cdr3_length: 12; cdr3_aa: CAWPMGREKLFF; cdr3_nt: TGTGCCTGGCCCATGGGGCGGGAAAAACTGTTTTTT
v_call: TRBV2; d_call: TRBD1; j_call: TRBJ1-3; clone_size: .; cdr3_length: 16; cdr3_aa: CASKGLQGVSGNTIYF; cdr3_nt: TGTGCCAGCAAAGGCCTACAGGGGGTCTCTGGAAACACCATATATTTT
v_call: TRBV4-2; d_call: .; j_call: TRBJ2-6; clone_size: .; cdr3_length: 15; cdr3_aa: CASSRPGSGANVLTF; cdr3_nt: TGTGCCAGCAGCCGGCCGGGATCTGGGGCCAACGTCCTGACTTTC
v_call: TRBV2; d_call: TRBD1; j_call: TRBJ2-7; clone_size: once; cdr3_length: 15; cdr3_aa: CASSVGTDAAYEQYF; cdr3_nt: TGTGCCAGCAGCGTGGGGACAGACGCAGCCTACGAGCAGTACTTC
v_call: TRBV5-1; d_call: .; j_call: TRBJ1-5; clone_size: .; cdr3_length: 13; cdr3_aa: CASSGGGEQPQHF; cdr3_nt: TGCGCCAGCTCTGGGGGAGGGGAACAGCCCCAGCATTTT
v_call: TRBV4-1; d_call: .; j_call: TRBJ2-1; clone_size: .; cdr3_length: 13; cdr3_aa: CASSLQVGNEQFF; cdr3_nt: TGCGCCAGCAGCCTCCAGGTAGGCAATGAGCAGTTCTTC
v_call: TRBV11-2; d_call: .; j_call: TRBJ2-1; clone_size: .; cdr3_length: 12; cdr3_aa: CASSRLAHEQFF; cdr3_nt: TGTGCCAGCAGCCGACTTGCACATGAGCAGTTCTTC
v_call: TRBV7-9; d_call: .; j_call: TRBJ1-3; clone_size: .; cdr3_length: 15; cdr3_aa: CASSGAGGPGNTIYF; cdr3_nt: TGTGCCAGCAGCGGGGCGGGGGGCCCTGGAAACACCATATATTTT
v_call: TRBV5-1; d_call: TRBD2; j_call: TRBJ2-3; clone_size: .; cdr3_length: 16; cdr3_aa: CASSTGLAGGTDTQYF; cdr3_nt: TGCGCCAGCAGCACGGGACTAGCGGGAGGCACAGATACGCAGTATTTT
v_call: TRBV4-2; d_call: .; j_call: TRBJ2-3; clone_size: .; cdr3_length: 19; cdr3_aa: CASSQPHGPGLLTTDTQYF; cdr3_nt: TGTGCCAGCAGCCAACCTCATGGCCCAGGGCTCCTGACCACAGATACGCAGTATTTT
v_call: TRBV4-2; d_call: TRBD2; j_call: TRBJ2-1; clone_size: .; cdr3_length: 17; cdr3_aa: CASSHPVESGGYNEQFF; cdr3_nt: TGTGCCAGCAGCCACCCAGTCGAGTCGGGAGGGTACAATGAGCAGTTCTTC
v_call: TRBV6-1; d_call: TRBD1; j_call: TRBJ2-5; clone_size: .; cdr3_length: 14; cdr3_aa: CASSDRQGQETQYF; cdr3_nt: TGTGCCAGCAGTGATCGACAGGGGCAAGAGACCCAGTACTTC
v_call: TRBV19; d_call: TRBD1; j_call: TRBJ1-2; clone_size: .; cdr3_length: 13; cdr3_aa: CASTPGQGSGYTF; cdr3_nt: TGTGCCAGTACCCCGGGACAGGGCTCTGGCTACACCTTC
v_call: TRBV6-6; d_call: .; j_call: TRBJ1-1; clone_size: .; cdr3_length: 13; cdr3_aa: CASIERWNTEAFF; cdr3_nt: TGTGCCAGCATTGAGAGGTGGAACACTGAAGCTTTCTTT
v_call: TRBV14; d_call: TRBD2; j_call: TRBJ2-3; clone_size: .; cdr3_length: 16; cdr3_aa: CASSPRTSGRTDTQYF; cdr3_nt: TGTGCCAGCAGCCCCCGGACTAGCGGGAGAACAGATACGCAGTATTTT
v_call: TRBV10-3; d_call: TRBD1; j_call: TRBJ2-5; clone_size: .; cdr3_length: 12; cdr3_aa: CARGTGKETQYF; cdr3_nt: TGTGCCAGAGGGACAGGGAAGGAGACCCAGTACTTC
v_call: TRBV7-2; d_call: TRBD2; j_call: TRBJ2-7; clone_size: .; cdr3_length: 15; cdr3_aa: CASIPTSGAAYEQYF; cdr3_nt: TGTGCCAGCATCCCGACTAGCGGGGCTGCCTACGAGCAGTACTTC
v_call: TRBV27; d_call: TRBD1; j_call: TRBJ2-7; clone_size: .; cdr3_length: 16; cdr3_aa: CASSLSSNRGSYEQYF; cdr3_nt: TGTGCCAGCAGTTTATCGTCCAACAGGGGATCCTACGAGCAGTACTTC
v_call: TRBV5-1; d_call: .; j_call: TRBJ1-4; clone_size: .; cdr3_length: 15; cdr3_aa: CASSFGGPTNEKLFF; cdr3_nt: TGCGCCAGCAGCTTCGGGGGGCCAACTAATGAAAAACTGTTTTTT